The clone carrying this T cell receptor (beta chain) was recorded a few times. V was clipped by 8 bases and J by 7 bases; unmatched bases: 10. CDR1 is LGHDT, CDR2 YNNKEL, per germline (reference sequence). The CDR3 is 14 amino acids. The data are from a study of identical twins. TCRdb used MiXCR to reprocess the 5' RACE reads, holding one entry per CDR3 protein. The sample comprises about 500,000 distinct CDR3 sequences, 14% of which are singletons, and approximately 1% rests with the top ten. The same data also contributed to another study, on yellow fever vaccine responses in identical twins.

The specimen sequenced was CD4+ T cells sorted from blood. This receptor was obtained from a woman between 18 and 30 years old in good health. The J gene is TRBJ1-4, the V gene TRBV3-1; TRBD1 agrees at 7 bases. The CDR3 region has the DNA TGTGCCAGCGGTCGACAGGGAGGGATTGAAAAACTGTTTTTT. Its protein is CASGRQGGIEKLFF. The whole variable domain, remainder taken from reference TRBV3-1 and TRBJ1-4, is DTAVSQTPKYLVTQMGNDKSIKCEQNLGHDTMYWYKQDSKKFLKIMFSYNNKELIINETVPNRFSPKSPDKAHLNLHINSLELGDSAVYFCASGRQGGIEKLFFGSGTQLSVL.